Shown below are 8 T cell receptor beta chains from a single sample sequenced in a study of CD8 T cells in Susac syndrome. Random hexamers were used to reverse transcribe an amount of about 0.45 to 1 ug RNA. In TCRdb, the immunoSEQ multiplex PCR reads were re-called with MiXCR into one record per CDR3 protein. The sample carries fewer than 300,000 distinct CDR3 sequences, roughly 81% recorded once. Sequencing was carried out using CD8+ T cells from PBMCs. Receptors originate from a human donor with multiple sclerosis.

The V call is TRBV20-1, the J call TRBJ2-1; 10 bases map to TRBD2. The length of the CDR3 is 15 residues. After removal of 3 bases from V and 4 bases from J, the junction contained 6 bases not matched to a gene. The germline V gene encodes CDR1 DFQATT and CDR2 SNEGSKA (reference sequence). The CDR3 here is CSASRLAGDYNEQFF. The CDR3 DNA is TGCAGTGCTAGTCGCCTAGCGGGGGATTACAATGAGCAGTTCTTC.

The V gene is TRBV6-1, the J gene TRBJ2-3; D unclear. With 5 bases removed from V and 8 bases from J, the gap between germline ends came to 17 bases. The CDR3 totals 14 residues. CDR1 MNHNS and CDR2 SASEGT come from the germline V gene. CDR3 sequence: CASSQQSTWGTQYF. CDR3 nucleotides: TGTGCCAGCAGTCAACAGTCCACATGGGGTACGCAGTATTTT.

This clonotype appeared a few times. The chain uses TRBV2 and TRBJ2-1; D is possibly TRBD1 (6 bases). Trimming removed 8 bases from V and 1 base from J, with 18 bases in between. The CDR3 totals 16 residues. CDR1 SNHLY and CDR2 FYNNEI come from the germline V gene. CDR3 protein: CASLTTGISSYNEQFF. DNA for the CDR3: TGTGCCAGCCTGACTACAGGGATCTCTTCCTACAATGAGCAGTTCTTC.

The chain uses TRBV24-1 and TRBJ2-5; the D gene is possibly TRBD2 (5 bases). In germline, CDR1 is KGHDR, CDR2 SFDVKD. Trimming took off 4 bases at V and 2 bases at J, with 10 bases between the two ends. The CDR3 is 14 residues long. CDR3 amino acids: CATSDPGFQETQYF. Here the CDR3 DNA reads TGTGCCACCAGTGACCCGGGGTTTCAAGAGACCCAGTACTTC.

The CDR3 sequence: CAISEMQGRDSGANVLTF. The CDR3 nucleotides read TGTGCCATCAGTGAGATGCAGGGGAGGGACTCTGGGGCCAACGTCCTGACTTTC. The rearrangement joins TRBV10-3 to TRBJ2-6, with D possibly TRBD2 on 7 matching bases. This CDR3 is 18 amino acids long. V lost 2 bases to trimming and J lost 0 bases, with 14 bases between them. Germline V gene lookup returns CDR1 ENHRY and CDR2 SYGVKD.

This clonotype has just a few counts. The chain joins TRBV28 to TRBJ2-7; D ambiguous. This CDR3 comprises 12 residues. Germline values: CDR1 MDHEN, CDR2 SYDVKM. Trimming took 4 bases from V and 5 from J, leaving 9 bases between them. DNA for the CDR3: TGTGCCAGCAGTTGGGGAAGGGACGAGCAGTACTTC. It translates to CASSWGRDEQYF.

This rearrangement joins TRBV10-3 to TRBJ2-7; the match to TRBD1 covers 9 bases. Germline loops: CDR1 ENHRY, CDR2 SYGVKD. J gave up 6 bases and V 6 bases, and 9 bases lay outside the gene matches. This CDR3 contains 14 residues. The CDR3 region is CAISAPGQGPEQYF. The CDR3 bases are TGTGCCATCAGCGCGCCGGGACAGGGACCCGAGCAGTACTTC.

The chain uses TRBV29-1 and TRBJ2-7; 14 bases agree with TRBD2. Germline V gives CDR1 SQVTM, CDR2 ANQGSEA. CDR3 length: 15 residues. The ends lost 3 bases at V and 5 bases at J; junction bases unmatched: 6. CDR3 DNA sequence: TGCAGCGTTGAGCTTGGGACTAGCGGGAGTGACGAGCAGTACTTC. Residues: CSVELGTSGSDEQYF.